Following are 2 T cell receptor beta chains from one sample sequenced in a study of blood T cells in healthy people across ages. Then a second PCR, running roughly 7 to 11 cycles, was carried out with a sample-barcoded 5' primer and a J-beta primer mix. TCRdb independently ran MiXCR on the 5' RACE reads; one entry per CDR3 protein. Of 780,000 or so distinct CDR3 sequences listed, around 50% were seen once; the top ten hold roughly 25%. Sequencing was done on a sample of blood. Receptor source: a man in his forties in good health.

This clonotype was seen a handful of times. In DNA form, the CDR3 reads TGTGCCAGCTCACAAAGACAGATGTCCTCTAACACTGAAGCTTTCTTT. This translates into CASSQRQMSSNTEAFF. The chain carries TRBV18 and TRBJ1-1, with D possibly TRBD1 on 5 matching bases. Germline V lookup: CDR1 KGHSH, CDR2 LQKENI. V lost 4 bases to trimming and J lost 2 bases, with 17 bases between them. The CDR3 totals 16 residues.

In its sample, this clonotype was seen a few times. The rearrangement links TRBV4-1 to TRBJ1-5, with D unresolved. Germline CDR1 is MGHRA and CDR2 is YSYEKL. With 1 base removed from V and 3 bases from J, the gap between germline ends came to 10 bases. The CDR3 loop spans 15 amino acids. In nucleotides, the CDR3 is TGCGCCAGCAGCCAAGGTGGGATGACCAATCAGCCCCAGCATTTT. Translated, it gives CASSQGGMTNQPQHF.